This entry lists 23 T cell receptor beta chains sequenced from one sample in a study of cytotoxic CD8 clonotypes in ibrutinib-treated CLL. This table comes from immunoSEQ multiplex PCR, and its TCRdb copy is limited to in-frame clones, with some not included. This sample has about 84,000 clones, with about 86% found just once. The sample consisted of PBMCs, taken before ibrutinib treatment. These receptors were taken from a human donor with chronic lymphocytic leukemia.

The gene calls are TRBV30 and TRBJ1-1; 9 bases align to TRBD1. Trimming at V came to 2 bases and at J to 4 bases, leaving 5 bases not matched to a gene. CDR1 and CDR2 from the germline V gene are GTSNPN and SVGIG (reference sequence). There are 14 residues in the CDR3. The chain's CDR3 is CAWSLGQGSTEAFF. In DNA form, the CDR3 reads TGTGCCTGGAGTCTAGGACAGGGGAGCACTGAAGCTTTCTTT.

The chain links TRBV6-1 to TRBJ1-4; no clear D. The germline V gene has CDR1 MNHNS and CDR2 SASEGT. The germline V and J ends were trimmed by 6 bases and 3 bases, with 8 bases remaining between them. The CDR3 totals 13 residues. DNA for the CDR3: TGTGCCAGCAGAGGGTGGGCTAATGAAAAACTGTTTTTT. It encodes CASRGWANEKLFF.

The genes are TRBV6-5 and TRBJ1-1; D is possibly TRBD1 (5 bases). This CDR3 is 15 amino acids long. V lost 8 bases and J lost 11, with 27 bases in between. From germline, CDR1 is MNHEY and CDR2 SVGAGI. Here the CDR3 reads CASEGPEGWGSGAFF. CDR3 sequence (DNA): TGTGCCAGCGAAGGACCCGAGGGGTGGGGTTCCGGGGCTTTCTTT.

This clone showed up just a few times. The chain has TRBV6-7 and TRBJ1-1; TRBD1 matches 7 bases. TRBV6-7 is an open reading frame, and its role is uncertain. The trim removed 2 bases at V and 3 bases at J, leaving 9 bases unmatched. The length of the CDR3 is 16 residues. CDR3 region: CASSYPLTGTHTEAFF. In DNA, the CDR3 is TGTGCCAGCAGTTACCCCCTGACAGGGACGCACACTGAAGCTTTCTTT.

The CDR3 DNA is TGTGCCAGCATCGGTAGCGGGAGAGGCACAGATACGCAGTATTTT. Translation: CASIGSGRGTDTQYF. This chain uses TRBV2 with TRBJ2-3, with TRBD2 matching 9 bases. Trimming removed 7 bases from V and 1 base from J; junction bases left unmatched: 6. Germline V gene data show CDR1 as SNHLY and CDR2 as FYNNEI. CDR3 length: 15 amino acids.

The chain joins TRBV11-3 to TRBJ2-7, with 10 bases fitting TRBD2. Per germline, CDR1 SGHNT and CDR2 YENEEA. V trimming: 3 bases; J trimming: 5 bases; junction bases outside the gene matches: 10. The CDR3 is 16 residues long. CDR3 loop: CASSFYLAGDWNEQYF. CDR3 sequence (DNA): TGTGCCAGCAGCTTTTACCTAGCGGGGGATTGGAACGAGCAGTACTTC.

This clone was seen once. CDR3 residues: CASSVRTSGRLDYEQYF. As DNA, the CDR3 is TGTGCCAGCTCAGTCAGAACTAGCGGGAGGTTAGACTACGAGCAGTACTTC. The chain couples TRBV18 to TRBJ2-7, with 12 bases lining up with TRBD2. Germline CDR1 and CDR2: KGHSH and LQKENI. V lost 5 bases to trimming and J lost 3 bases; unmatched junction nucleotides: 11. The CDR3 totals 17 residues.

CDR3 bases: TGCGCCAGCAGTTCCGACAGGGGCGTAGTATTTAACACTGAAGCTTTCTTT. As protein: CASSSDRGVVFNTEAFF. This rearrangement joins TRBV5-1 to TRBJ1-1; 8 nucleotides align to TRBD1. V was pared by 5 bases and J by 2 bases, with 14 bases of the junction left unmatched. The CDR3 extends over 17 amino acids. Germline V gives CDR1 SGHRS, CDR2 YFSETQ. The whole variable domain, remainder taken from reference TRBV5-1 and TRBJ1-1, is KAGVTQTPRYLIKTRGQQVTLSCSPISGHRSVSWYQQTPGQGLQFLFEYFSETQRNKGNFPGRFSGRQFSNSRSEMNVSTLELGDSALYLCASSSDRGVVFNTEAFFGQGTRLTVV.

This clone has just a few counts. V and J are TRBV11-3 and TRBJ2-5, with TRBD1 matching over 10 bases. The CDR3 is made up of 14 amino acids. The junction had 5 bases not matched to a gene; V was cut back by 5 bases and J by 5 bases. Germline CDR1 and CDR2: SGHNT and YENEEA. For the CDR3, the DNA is TGTGCCAGCAGCCTGACAGGGGGCTGGGAGACCCAGTACTTC. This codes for CASSLTGGWETQYF.

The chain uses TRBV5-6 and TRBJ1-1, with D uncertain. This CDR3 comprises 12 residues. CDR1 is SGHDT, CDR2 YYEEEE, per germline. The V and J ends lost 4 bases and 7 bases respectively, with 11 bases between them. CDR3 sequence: CASSRTGSEAFF. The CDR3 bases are TGTGCCAGCAGCCGCACCGGGAGTGAAGCTTTCTTT.

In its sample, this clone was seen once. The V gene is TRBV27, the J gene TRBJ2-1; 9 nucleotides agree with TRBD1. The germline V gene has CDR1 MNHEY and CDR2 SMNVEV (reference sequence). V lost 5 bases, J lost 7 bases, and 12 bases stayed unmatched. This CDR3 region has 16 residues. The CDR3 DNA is TGTGCCAGCAGTCCCGCGGGACAGGGCGCGGGAAATGAGCAGTTCTTC. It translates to CASSPAGQGAGNEQFF.

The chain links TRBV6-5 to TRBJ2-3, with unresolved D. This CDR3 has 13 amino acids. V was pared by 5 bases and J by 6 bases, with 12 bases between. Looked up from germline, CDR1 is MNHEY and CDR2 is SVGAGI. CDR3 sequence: CASSPHSTDTQYF. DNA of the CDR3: TGTGCCAGCAGTCCGCACTCGACGGATACGCAGTATTTT.

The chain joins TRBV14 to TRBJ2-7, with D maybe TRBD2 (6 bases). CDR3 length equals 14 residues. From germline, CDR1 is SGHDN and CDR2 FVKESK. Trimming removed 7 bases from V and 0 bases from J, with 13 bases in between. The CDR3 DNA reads TGTGCCAGCACGCGGGGCGGATCCTCCTACGAGCAGTACTTC. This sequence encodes CASTRGGSSYEQYF.

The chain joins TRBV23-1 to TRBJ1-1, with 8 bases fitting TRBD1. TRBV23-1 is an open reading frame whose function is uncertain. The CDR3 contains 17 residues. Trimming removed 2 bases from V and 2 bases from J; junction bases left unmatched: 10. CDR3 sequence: CASSQPDSGGINTEAFF. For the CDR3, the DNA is TGCGCCAGCAGTCAACCAGACTCAGGGGGCATAAACACTGAAGCTTTCTTT.

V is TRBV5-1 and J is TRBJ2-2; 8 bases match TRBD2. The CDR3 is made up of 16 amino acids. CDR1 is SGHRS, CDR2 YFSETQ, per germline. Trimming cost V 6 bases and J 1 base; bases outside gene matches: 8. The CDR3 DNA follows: TGCGCCAGCACCGTCGTGAGCGGGAGGAACACCGGGGAGCTGTTTTTT. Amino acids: CASTVVSGRNTGELFF. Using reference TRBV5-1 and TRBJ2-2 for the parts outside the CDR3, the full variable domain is KAGVTQTPRYLIKTRGQQVTLSCSPISGHRSVSWYQQTPGQGLQFLFEYFSETQRNKGNFPGRFSGRQFSNSRSEMNVSTLELGDSALYLCASTVVSGRNTGELFFGEGSRLTVL.

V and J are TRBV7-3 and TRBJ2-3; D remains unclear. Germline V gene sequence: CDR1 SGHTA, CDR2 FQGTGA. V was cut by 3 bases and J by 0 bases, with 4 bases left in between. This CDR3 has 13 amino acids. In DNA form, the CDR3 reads TGTGCCAGCAGCTTGGAGAGCACAGATACGCAGTATTTT. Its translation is CASSLESTDTQYF.

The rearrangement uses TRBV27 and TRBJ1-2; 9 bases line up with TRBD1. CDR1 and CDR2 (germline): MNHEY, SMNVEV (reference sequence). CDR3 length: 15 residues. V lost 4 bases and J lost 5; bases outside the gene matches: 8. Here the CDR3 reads CASSSYRDRVYGYTF. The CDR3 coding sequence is TGTGCCAGCAGTTCCTACCGGGACAGGGTATATGGCTACACCTTC.

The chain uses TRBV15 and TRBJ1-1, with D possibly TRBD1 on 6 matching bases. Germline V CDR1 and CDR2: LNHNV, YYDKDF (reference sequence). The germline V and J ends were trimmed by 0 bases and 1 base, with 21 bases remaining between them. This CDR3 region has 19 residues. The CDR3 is CATSREAWVVGARNTEAFF. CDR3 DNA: TGTGCCACCAGCAGAGAAGCTTGGGTCGTGGGGGCAAGGAACACTGAAGCTTTCTTT. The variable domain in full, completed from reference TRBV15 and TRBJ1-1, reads DAMVIQNPRYQVTQFGKPVTLSCSQTLNHNVMYWYQQKSSQAPKLLFHYYDKDFNNEADTPDNFQSRRPNTSFCFLDIRSPGLGDTAMYLCATSREAWVVGARNTEAFFGQGTRLTVV.

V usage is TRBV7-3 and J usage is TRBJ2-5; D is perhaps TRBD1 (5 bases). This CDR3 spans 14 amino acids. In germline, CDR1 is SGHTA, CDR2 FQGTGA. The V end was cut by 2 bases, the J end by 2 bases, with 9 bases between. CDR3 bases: TGTGCCAGCAGCTTAGATCACAGGCAAGAGACCCAGTACTTC. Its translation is CASSLDHRQETQYF. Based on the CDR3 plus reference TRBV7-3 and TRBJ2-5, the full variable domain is GAGVSQTPSNKVTEKGKYVELRCDPISGHTALYWYRQSLGQGPEFLIYFQGTGAADDSGLPNDRFFAVRPEGSVSTLKIQRTERGDSAVYLCASSLDHRQETQYFGPGTRLLVL.

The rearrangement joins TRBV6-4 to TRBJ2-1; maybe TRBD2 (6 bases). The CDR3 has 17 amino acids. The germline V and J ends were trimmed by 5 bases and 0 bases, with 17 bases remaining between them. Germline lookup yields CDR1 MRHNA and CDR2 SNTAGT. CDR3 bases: TGTGCCAGCAGTCTGAGCAGCGGGTCTAGCTCCTACAATGAGCAGTTCTTC. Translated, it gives CASSLSSGSSSYNEQFF.

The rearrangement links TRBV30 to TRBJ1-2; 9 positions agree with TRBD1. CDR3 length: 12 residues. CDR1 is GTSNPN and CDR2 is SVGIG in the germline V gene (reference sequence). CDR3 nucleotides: TGTGCTTCGGACAGGGGAACCTATGGCTACACCTTC. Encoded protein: CASDRGTYGYTF.

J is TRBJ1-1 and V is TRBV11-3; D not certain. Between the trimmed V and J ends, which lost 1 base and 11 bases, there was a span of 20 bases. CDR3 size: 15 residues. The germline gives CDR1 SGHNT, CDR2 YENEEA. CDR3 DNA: TGTGCCAGCAGCTTAGGTGACATATACCAACTGCGGGCTTTCTTT. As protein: CASSLGDIYQLRAFF.

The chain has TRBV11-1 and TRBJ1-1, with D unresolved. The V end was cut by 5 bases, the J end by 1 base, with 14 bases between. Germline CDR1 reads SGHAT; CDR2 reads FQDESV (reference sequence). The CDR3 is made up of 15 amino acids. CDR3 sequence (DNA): TGTGCCAGCAGCCCCCTTCGGGGTGCGAACACTGAAGCTTTCTTT. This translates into CASSPLRGANTEAFF.